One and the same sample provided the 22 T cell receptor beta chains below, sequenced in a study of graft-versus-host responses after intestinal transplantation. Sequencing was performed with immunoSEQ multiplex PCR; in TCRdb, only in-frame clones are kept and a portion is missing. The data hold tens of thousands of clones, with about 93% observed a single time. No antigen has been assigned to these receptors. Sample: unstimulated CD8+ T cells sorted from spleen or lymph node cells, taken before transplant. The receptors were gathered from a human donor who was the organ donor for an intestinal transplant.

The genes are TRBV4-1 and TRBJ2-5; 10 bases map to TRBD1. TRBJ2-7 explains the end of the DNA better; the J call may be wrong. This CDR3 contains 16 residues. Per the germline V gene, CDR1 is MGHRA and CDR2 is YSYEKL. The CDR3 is CASSQVGTGDLYEQYF. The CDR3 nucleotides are TGCGCCAGCAGCCAAGTTGGGACAGGGGACCTCTACGAGCAGTACTTC.

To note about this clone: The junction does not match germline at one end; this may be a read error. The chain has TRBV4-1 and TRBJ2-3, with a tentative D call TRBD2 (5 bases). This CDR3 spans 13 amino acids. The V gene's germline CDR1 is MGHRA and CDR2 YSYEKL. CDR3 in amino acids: CASSQGPRGTQYF. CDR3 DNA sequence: TGTGCCAGCAGCCAAGGGCCCCGGGGTACGCAGTATTTT.

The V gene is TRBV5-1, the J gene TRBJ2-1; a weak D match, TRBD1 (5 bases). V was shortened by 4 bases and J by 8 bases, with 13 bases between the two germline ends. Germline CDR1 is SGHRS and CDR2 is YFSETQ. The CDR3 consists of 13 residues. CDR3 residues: CASSEDLRDEQFF. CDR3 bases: TGCGCCAGCAGCGAAGACCTCAGGGATGAGCAGTTCTTC.

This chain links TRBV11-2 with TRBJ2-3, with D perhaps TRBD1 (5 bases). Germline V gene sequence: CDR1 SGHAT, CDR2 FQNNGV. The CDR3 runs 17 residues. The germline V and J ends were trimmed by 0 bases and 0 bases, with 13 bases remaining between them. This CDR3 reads CASSLDLGVTSTDTQYF. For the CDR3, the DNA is TGTGCCAGCAGCTTAGATTTAGGGGTTACTAGCACAGATACGCAGTATTTT. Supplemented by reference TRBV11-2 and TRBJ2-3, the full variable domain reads EAGVAQSPRYKIIEKRQSVAFWCNPISGHATLYWYQQILGQGPKLLIQFQNNGVVDDSQLPKDRFSAERLKGVDSTLKIQPAKLEDSAVYLCASSLDLGVTSTDTQYFGPGTRLTVL.

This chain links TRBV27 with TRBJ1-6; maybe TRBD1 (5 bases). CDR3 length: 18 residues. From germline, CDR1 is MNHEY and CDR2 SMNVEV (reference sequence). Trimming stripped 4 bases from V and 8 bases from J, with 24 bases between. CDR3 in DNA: TGTGCCAGCAGTTCCTACCCCCGGGGGTCGGGGCCCTATTCACCCCTCCACTTT. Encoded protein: CASSSYPRGSGPYSPLHF.

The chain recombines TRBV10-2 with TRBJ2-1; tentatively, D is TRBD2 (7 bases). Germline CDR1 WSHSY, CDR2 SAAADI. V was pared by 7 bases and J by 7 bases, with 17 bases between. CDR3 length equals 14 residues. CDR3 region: CASTLGGPWNEQFF. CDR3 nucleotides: TGCGCCAGCACCTTGGGGGGGCCTTGGAATGAGCAGTTCTTC.

Here the CDR3 reads CASSHGTGFTGELFF. The CDR3 bases are TGTGCCAGCAGCCACGGGACAGGGTTCACCGGGGAGCTGTTTTTT. The rearrangement links TRBV4-2 to TRBJ2-2; 9 bases are shared with TRBD1. Unmatched junction bases numbered 3, after V lost 3 bases and J lost 4 bases. The germline CDR1 and CDR2 sequences are LGHNA and YNFKEQ. This CDR3 comprises 15 residues.

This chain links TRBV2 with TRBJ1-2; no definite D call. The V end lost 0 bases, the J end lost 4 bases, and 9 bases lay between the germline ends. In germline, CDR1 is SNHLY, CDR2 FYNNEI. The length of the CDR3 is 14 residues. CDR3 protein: CASSEAAPGYGYTF. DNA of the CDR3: TGTGCCAGCAGTGAAGCGGCACCTGGCTATGGCTACACCTTC.

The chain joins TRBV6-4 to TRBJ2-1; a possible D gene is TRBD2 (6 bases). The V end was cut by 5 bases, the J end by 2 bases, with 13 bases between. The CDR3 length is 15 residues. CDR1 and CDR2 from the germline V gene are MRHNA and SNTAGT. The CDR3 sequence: CASSTRLEAYNEQFF. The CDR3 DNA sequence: TGTGCCAGCAGTACGAGACTAGAAGCCTACAATGAGCAGTTCTTC.

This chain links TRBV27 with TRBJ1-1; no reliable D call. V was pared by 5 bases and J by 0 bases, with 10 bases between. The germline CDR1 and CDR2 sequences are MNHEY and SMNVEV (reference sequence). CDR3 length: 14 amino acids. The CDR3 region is CASSAMGVNTEAFF. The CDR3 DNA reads TGTGCCAGCAGTGCAATGGGCGTGAACACTGAAGCTTTCTTT.

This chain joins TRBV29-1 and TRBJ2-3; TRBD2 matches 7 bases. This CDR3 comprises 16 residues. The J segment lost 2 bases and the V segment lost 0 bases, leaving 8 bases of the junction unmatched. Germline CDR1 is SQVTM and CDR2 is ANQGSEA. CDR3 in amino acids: CSVEDRGSEITDTQYF. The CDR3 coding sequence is TGCAGCGTTGAAGATCGCGGGAGTGAGATCACAGATACGCAGTATTTT.

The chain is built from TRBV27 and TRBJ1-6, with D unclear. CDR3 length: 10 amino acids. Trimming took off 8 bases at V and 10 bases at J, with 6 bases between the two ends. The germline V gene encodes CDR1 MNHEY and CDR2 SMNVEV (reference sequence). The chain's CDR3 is CASGSSPLHF. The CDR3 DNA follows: TGTGCCAGCGGTTCGTCACCCCTCCACTTT.

DNA of the CDR3: TGTGCCAGCAGCTTAGGGGTGACAGCGGAGCAGTACTTC. It encodes CASSLGVTAEQYF. This chain links TRBV7-2 with TRBJ2-7; possibly TRBD1 for D (5 bases). V gave up 1 base and J gave up 7 bases, with 11 bases separating them. The V gene's germline CDR1 is SGHTA and CDR2 FQGNSA. The CDR3 length is 13 residues. Supplemented by reference TRBV7-2 and TRBJ2-7, the full variable domain reads GAGVSQSPSNKVTEKGKDVELRCDPISGHTALYWYRQSLGQGLEFLIYFQGNSAPDKSGLPSDRFSAERTGGSVSTLTIQRTQQEDSAVYLCASSLGVTAEQYFGPGTRLTVT.

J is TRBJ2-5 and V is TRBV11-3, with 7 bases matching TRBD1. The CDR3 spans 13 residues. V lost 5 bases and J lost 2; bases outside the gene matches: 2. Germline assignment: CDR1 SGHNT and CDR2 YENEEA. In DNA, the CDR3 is TGTGCCAGCAGCCCCAGGGGGCAAGAGACCCAGTACTTC. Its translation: CASSPRGQETQYF.

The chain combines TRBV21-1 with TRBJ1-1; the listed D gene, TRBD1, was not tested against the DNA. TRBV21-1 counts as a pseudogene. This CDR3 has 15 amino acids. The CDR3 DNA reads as TGTGCCAGCAGCTCGCACAGGAAAAGGGACACTGAAGCTTTCTTT. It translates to CASSSHRKRDTEAFF.

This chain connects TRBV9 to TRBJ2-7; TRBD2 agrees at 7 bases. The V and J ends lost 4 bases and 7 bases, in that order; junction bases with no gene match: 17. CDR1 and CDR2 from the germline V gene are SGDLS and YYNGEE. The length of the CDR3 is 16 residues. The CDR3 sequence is CASSPTVWAGVGEQYF. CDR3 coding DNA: TGTGCCAGCAGCCCCACTGTGTGGGCGGGAGTAGGGGAGCAGTACTTC.

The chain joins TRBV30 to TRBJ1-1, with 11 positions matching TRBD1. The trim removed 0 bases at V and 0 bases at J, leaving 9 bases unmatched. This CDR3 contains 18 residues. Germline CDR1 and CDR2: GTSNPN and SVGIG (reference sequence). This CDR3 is CAWSVPDRGLGMNTEAFF. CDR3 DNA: TGTGCCTGGAGTGTACCGGACAGGGGGCTAGGGATGAACACTGAAGCTTTCTTT.

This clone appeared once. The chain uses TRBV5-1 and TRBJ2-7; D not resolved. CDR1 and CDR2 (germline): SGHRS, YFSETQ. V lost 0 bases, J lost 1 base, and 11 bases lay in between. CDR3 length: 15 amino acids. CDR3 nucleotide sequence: TGCGCCAGCAGCTTGGTTCCGGCGGTTTCCTACGAGCAGTACTTC. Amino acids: CASSLVPAVSYEQYF.

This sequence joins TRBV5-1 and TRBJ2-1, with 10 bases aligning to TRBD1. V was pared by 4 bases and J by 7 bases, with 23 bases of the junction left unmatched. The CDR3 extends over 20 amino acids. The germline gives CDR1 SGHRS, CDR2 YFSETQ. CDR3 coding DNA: TGCGCCAGCAGCCTCGTCCATGGGGCTTCGGGACAGGGGTTACCAAATGAGCAGTTCTTC. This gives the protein CASSLVHGASGQGLPNEQFF. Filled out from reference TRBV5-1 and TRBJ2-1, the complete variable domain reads KAGVTQTPRYLIKTRGQQVTLSCSPISGHRSVSWYQQTPGQGLQFLFEYFSETQRNKGNFPGRFSGRQFSNSRSEMNVSTLELGDSALYLCASSLVHGASGQGLPNEQFFGPGTRLTVL.

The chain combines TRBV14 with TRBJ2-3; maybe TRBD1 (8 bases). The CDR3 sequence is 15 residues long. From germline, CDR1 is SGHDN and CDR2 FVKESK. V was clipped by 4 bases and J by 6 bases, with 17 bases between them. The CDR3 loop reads CASSPNRGGVDTQYF. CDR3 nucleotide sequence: TGTGCCAGCAGCCCCAACAGGGGGGGGGTCGATACGCAGTATTTT. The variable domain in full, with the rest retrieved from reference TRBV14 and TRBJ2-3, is EAGVTQFPSHSVIEKGQTVTLRCDPISGHDNLYWYRRVMGKEIKFLLHFVKESKQDESGMPNNRFLAERTGGTYSTLKVQPAELEDSGVYFCASSPNRGGVDTQYFGPGTRLTVL.

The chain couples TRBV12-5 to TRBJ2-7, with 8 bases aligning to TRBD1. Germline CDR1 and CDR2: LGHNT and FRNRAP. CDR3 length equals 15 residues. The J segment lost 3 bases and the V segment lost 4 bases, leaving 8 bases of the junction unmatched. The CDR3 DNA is TGTGCTAGTGGTTGGCTAGAGACAGGGGACTACGAGCAGTACTTC. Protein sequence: CASGWLETGDYEQYF.

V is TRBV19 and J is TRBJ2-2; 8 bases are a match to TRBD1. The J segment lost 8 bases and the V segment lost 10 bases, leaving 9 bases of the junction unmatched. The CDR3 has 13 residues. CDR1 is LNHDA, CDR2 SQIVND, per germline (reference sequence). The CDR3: CAIGNRGAGELFF. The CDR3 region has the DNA TGTGCCATCGGGAACAGGGGGGCGGGGGAGCTGTTTTTT.